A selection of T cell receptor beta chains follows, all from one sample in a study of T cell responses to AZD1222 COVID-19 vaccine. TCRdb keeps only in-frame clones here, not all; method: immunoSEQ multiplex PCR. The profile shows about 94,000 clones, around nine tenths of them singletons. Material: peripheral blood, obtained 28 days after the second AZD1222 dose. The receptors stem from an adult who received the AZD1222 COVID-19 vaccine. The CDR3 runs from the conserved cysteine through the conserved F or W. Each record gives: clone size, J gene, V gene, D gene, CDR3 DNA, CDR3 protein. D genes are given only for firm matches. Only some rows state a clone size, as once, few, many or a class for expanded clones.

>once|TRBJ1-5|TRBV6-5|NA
TGTGCCAGCAGTTACGCTGGCGGAAGCAATCAGCCCCAGCATTTT
CASSYAGGSNQPQHF
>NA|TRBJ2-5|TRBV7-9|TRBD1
TGTGCCAGCAGCTTAGAGGGGACAGGATGGGAGACCCAGTACTTC
CASSLEGTGWETQYF
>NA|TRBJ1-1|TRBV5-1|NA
TGCGCCAGCAGCTTGGGGGCAGCCACTATGAACACTGAAGCTTTCTTT
CASSLGAATMNTEAFF
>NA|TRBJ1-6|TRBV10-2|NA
TGCGCCAGCAGTGAGTCTTGGAGCTCCTATAATTCACCCCTCCACTTT
CASSESWSSYNSPLHF
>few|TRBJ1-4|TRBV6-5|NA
TGTGCCAGCAACCCTCGGGGGGCTGGTGAAAAACTGTTTTTT
CASNPRGAGEKLFF
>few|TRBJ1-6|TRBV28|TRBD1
TGTGCCAGCAGATACGACAGGGCGCGCGATTCACCCCTCCACTTT
CASRYDRARDSPLHF
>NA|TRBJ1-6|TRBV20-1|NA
TGCAGTGCTAGAGATTTAAGACCCCTCCACTTT
CSARDLRPLHF
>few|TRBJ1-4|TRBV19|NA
TGTGCCAGTAGCAACCGACGGACAACTTGGGGTGAAAAACTGTTTTTT
CASSNRRTTWGEKLFF
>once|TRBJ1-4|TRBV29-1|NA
TGCAGCGTCCATGATGAAAAACTGTTTTTT
CSVHDEKLFF
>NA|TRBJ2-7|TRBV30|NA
TGTGCCTGGAGTAATTCGGACAGATTTAAGCAGTACTTC
CAWSNSDRFKQYF
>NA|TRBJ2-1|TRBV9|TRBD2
TGTGCCAGCAGCCCTAAGCTCGCGGGGGGGTACAATGAGCAGTTCTTC
CASSPKLAGGYNEQFF
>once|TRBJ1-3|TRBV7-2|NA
TGTGCCAGCAGCTTAGTTGGACCCCTCTCTGGAAACACCATATATTTT
CASSLVGPLSGNTIYF
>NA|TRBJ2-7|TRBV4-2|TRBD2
TGTGCCAGCAGCCCTCGCCTCACTAGCGGCCTTGGGCAGTACTTC
CASSPRLTSGLGQYF
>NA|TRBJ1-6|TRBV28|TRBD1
TGTGCCAGCACGGGGACAGATAATTCACCCCTCCACTTT
CASTGTDNSPLHF
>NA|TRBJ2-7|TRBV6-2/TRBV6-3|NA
TGTGCCAGCAGTACCGCCAGAACGCTGATCTCCTACGAGCAGTACTTC
CASSTARTLISYEQYF
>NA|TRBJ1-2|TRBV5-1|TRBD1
TGCGCCAGCAGCTTGGGACAGGGCAACTATGGCTACACCTTC
CASSLGQGNYGYTF
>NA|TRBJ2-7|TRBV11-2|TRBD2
TGTGCCAGCGGGACTAGCGGACAATCCTACGAGCAGTACTTC
CASGTSGQSYEQYF
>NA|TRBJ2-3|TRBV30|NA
TGTGCCTGGAGTAGGTCGGCGGCAGATACGCAGTATTTT
CAWSRSAADTQYF
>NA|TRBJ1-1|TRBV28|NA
TGTGCCAGCAGTTGGTCGACTGAAGCTTTCTTT
CASSWSTEAFF
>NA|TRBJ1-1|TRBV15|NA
TGTGCCACCAGCCTAGAGCTTAACACTGAAGCTTTCTTT
CATSLELNTEAFF
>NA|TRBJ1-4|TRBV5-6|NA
TGTGCCAGCAGTTCGGGTTGGAAAAATGAAAAACTGTTTTTT
CASSSGWKNEKLFF
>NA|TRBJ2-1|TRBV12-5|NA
TGTGCTAGTGGTTTGGTACAGGGCGGGGAGCAGTTCTTC
CASGLVQGGEQFF
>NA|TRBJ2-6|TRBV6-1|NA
TGTGCCAGCAGTGAATCGTCCTTCATAGGGGGGGCCAACGTCCTGACTTTC
CASSESSFIGGANVLTF
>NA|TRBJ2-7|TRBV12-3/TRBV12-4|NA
TGTGCCAGCAGGAAACAGGAGTTCTACGAGCAGTACTTC
CASRKQEFYEQYF
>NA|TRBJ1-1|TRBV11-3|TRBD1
TGTGCCAGCAGCTCCTACCAGACAGGGCCGAACACTGAAGCTTTCTTT
CASSSYQTGPNTEAFF
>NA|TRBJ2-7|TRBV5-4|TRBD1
TGTGCCAGCAGCTTGGGAACAGGGGGCACCTACGAGCAGTACTTC
CASSLGTGGTYEQYF
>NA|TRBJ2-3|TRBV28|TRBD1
TGTGCCAGCAGTTGGGGACAGGCTACAGATACGCAGTATTTT
CASSWGQATDTQYF
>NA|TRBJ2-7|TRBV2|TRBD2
TGTGCCAGCAGTGATGATGAGCGGGGCTACTCCTACGAGCAGTACTTC
CASSDDERGYSYEQYF
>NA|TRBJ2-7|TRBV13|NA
TGTGCCAGCAGCTCCCCCGAGGCGGCCGTGCAGTACTTC
CASSSPEAAVQYF
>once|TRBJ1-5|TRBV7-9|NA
TGTGCCAGCAGCTTAGGCTTCAGCCTCAATCAGCCCCAGCATTTT
CASSLGFSLNQPQHF
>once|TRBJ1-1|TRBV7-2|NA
TGTGCCAGCAGCTACAAGTGGGGAAACACTGAAGCTTTCTTT
CASSYKWGNTEAFF
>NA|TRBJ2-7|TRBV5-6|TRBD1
TGTGCCAGCAGCTTGGCCGGAGGGACAGGATCCTACGAGCAGTACTTC
CASSLAGGTGSYEQYF
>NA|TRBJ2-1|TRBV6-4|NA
TGTGCCAGCAGTGACGGTGAGGGACTGGAGCAGTTCTTC
CASSDGEGLEQFF
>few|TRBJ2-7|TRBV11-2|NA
TGTGCCAGCAGCTCCCCCGGGAGCTCCTACGAGCAGTACTTC
CASSSPGSSYEQYF
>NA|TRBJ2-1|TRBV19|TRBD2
TGTGCCAGTAGTATAGGATGGCGGGGGAGTCAGTTCTTC
CASSIGWRGSQFF
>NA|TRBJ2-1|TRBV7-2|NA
TGTGCCAGCAGCGTATACCGTGGAGCCTACAATGAGCAGTTCTTC
CASSVYRGAYNEQFF
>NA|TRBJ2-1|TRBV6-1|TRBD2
TGTGCCAGCAGTGACCCAGGTGGGGGGGGTCTAGGGGAGCAGTTCTTC
CASSDPGGGGLGEQFF
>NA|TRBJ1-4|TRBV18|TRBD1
TGTGCCAGCTCACCACGGGCCGGGACAGGGGGCGATGAAAAACTGTTTTTT
CASSPRAGTGGDEKLFF
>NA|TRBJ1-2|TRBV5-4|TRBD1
TGTGCCAGCAGCTCCCGGGACAGCTATGGCTACACCTTC
CASSSRDSYGYTF
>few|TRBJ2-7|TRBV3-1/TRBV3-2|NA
TGTGCCAGCAGCCTGAGAAGCGGCTCCTACGAGCAGTACTTC
CASSLRSGSYEQYF
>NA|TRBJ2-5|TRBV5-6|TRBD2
TGTGCCAGCAGCTTGGGACTAGCCGGAGAGACCCAGTACTTC
CASSLGLAGETQYF